The present entry profiles one T cell receptor (beta chain) with its context. CDR1 and CDR2 from the germline V gene are SQVTM and ANQGSEA. This CDR3 comprises 12 residues. V lost 3 bases and J 6 bases, leaving 11 bases between the germline ends. Both TCR beta VDJ combination and CDR3 sequence profiling were carried out. Genomic DNA was the template for this profiling. MiXCR was run by TCRdb on the reads, yielding one entry per CDR3 protein. The sample holds about 150,000 distinct CDR3 sequences, over 40% seen once. This record comes from a study of CD8+CD57+ T cells in acquired aplastic anemia. Study in general: When averaged, DNA from sorted CD4+ and CD8+ cells came to around 3 ug.

CD8+CD57+ cell expansion had been shown by flow cytometry in patients chosen for sequencing. V is TRBV29-1 and J is TRBJ1-2, with TRBD1 as a possible D gene (6 bases). This receptor was taken from a human donor with aplastic anemia. The sequenced sample consisted of sorted CD4+, CD8+, or CD8+CD57+ T cells (not recorded which) from PBMCs. The CDR3 is CSVERGAHGYTF. The CDR3 DNA reads as TGCAGCGTTGAGAGGGGGGCGCATGGCTACACCTTC. Full variable domain (missing parts from reference TRBV29-1 and TRBJ1-2): SAVISQKPSRDICQRGTSLTIQCQVDSQVTMMFWYRQQPGQSLTLIATANQGSEATYESGFVIDKFPISRPNLTFSTLTVSNMSPEDSSIYLCSVERGAHGYTFGSGTRLTVV.